Each of the 19 T cell receptor beta chains below was sequenced from the same sample in a study of synovial regulatory T cells in juvenile arthritis. The protocol was immunoSEQ multiplex PCR, while the TCRdb copy is restricted to in-frame clones and leaves out a portion. This table holds about 10,000 clones. The sequenced sample was Treg cells from blood. Sample subset: remaining (HLA-DR-negative) circulating blood Treg cells. These receptors all stem from a donor aged 2-30 years with juvenile idiopathic arthritis.

V gene TRBV5-6 combines with J gene TRBJ2-7; TCRdb selects TRBD1, and the lack of DNA leaves this call unchecked. Germline-derived CDR1 and CDR2 are SGHDT and YYEEEE. The CDR3 length is 15 residues. DNA was not recorded. CDR3 loop: CASSSLTGRTYEQYF.

V is TRBV6-1 and J is TRBJ2-1. Germline CDR1 and CDR2: MNHNS and SASEGT. The CDR3 is 15 residues long. The entry carries no DNA sequence. This chain's CDR3 is CASSVSGPRRNEQFF.

The rearrangement links TRBV27 to TRBJ2-3; the D call of TRBD1 rests on TCRdb alone, since no DNA is present to check it. This CDR3 is 16 amino acids long. Only the protein sequence is given. CDR1 is MNHEY and CDR2 is SMNVEV in the germline V gene (reference sequence). CDR3 residues: CASSLIPGQVTDTQYF.

This sequence joins TRBV5-6 and TRBJ2-5; TCRdb's D call of TRBD2 is untestable without DNA. Germline CDR1 is SGHDT and CDR2 is YYEEEE. This CDR3 comprises 18 residues. There is no recorded DNA. CDR3 region: CASSPDGRRGGGQETQYF.

The chain carries TRBV6-1 and TRBJ2-7; TCRdb's D call, TRBD2, is unchecked because there is no DNA. CDR1 is MNHNS, CDR2 SASEGT, per germline. The CDR3 loop spans 14 amino acids. Nucleotide data are not available. CDR3 region: CASSATGGPYEQYF.

The chain employs TRBV7-9 and TRBJ1-2; TCRdb gives TRBD1 as the D gene, but with no DNA this cannot be confirmed. Germline CDR1 SEHNR, CDR2 FQNEAQ (reference sequence). This CDR3 comprises 13 residues. No DNA was logged. CDR3 amino acids: CASSGQGNYGYTF. Drawing the rest from reference TRBV7-9 and TRBJ1-2, the complete variable domain is DTGVSQNPRHKITKRGQNVTFRCDPISEHNRLYWYRQTLGQGPEFLTYFQNEAQLEKSRLLSDRFSAERPKGSFSTLEIQRTEQGDSAMYLCASSGQGNYGYTFGSGTRLTVV.

The chain carries TRBV5-1 and TRBJ2-2; the TCRdb call, TRBD1, lacks DNA for checking. Germline V gene data show CDR1 as SGHRS and CDR2 as YFSETQ. The CDR3 length is 14 residues. The entry carries no DNA sequence. CDR3 sequence: CAGRRPGGTGELFF.

The chain carries TRBV6-1 and TRBJ2-7; with no DNA, the TCRdb D assignment of TRBD2 cannot be verified. The germline V gene encodes CDR1 MNHNS and CDR2 SASEGT. The CDR3 has 15 amino acids. This entry has no DNA. The CDR3 sequence is CASSLGLAGYYEQYF.

The V and J genes are TRBV11-2 and TRBJ1-6. Germline V CDR1 and CDR2: SGHAT, FQNNGV. The CDR3 loop spans 15 amino acids. This entry has no DNA. The CDR3 is CASSSSTSFGSPLHF. Based on the CDR3 plus reference TRBV11-2 and TRBJ1-6, the full variable domain is EAGVAQSPRYKIIEKRQSVAFWCNPISGHATLYWYQQILGQGPKLLIQFQNNGVVDDSQLPKDRFSAERLKGVDSTLKIQPAKLEDSAVYLCASSSSTSFGSPLHFGNGTRLTVT.

The genes are TRBV5-4 and TRBJ2-3. This CDR3 region has 15 residues. Only the protein sequence is given. The germline V gene has CDR1 SGHNT and CDR2 YYREEE (reference sequence). CDR3: CASSRGRFSTDTQYF.

The chain carries TRBV29-1 and TRBJ1-2; TCRdb lists TRBD1, though no DNA is available to test this call. The CDR3 length is 11 residues. The DNA is unrecorded. From germline, CDR1 is SQVTM and CDR2 ANQGSEA. CDR3 in amino acids: CSVTGSSGYTF.

V gene TRBV19 combines with J gene TRBJ2-4. The CDR3 is made up of 14 amino acids. Only the protein is on record. Germline lookup yields CDR1 LNHDA and CDR2 SQIVND (reference sequence). The CDR3 here is CASSKQDRGNIQYF. The full variable domain, in which reference TRBV19 and TRBJ2-4 provide the parts outside the CDR3, is DGGITQSPKYLFRKEGQNVTLSCEQNLNHDAMYWYRQDPGQGLRLIYYSQIVNDFQKGDIAEGYSVSREKKESFPLTVTSAQKNPTAFYLCASSKQDRGNIQYFGAGTRLSVL.

The chain couples TRBV10-3 to TRBJ1-2; TCRdb designates TRBD1, a call that cannot be tested without DNA. The CDR3 is 15 amino acids. Only the protein is on record. The germline gives CDR1 ENHRY, CDR2 SYGVKD. The CDR3 here is CAISSLRGGGYGYTF.

The rearrangement links TRBV6-1 to TRBJ1-2. This CDR3 is 13 amino acids long. The coding DNA is unavailable. The V gene's germline CDR1 is MNHNS and CDR2 SASEGT. This chain's CDR3 is CASSETVSRGYTF.

The V gene is TRBV6-1, the J gene TRBJ1-1; absent DNA, TCRdb's TRBD1 call cannot be checked. CDR1 is MNHNS and CDR2 is SASEGT in the germline V gene. The CDR3 runs to 16 residues. The DNA sequence is not available. This CDR3 reads CASSEHREILNTEAFF.

The chain has TRBV19 and TRBJ2-7; TCRdb's assignment of TRBD1 cannot be checked, as there is no DNA. The CDR3 is 15 residues long. The coding DNA is unavailable. Germline lookup yields CDR1 LNHDA and CDR2 SQIVND (reference sequence). This CDR3 is CASSVTGTGLYEQYF.

This chain links TRBV12-5 with TRBJ1-2; the D call of TRBD1 rests on TCRdb alone, since no DNA is present to check it. This CDR3 has 13 residues. Only the protein is on record. Germline CDR1 is LGHNT and CDR2 is FRNRAP. The CDR3 here is CASGKGQGYGYTF.

The rearrangement uses TRBV19 and TRBJ1-2; TCRdb gives TRBD1 as the D gene, but with no DNA this cannot be confirmed. The CDR3 has 15 amino acids. DNA was not recorded. CDR1 and CDR2 from the germline V gene are LNHDA and SQIVND (reference sequence). CDR3 in amino acids: CASSPSTYRNYGYTF.

V gene TRBV19 combines with J gene TRBJ1-2; TCRdb gives TRBD1 as the D gene, but with no DNA this cannot be confirmed. The CDR3 contains 16 residues. No DNA accompanies this entry. CDR1 and CDR2 from the germline V gene are LNHDA and SQIVND (reference sequence). CDR3 loop: CASSPGRQLRNYGYTF.